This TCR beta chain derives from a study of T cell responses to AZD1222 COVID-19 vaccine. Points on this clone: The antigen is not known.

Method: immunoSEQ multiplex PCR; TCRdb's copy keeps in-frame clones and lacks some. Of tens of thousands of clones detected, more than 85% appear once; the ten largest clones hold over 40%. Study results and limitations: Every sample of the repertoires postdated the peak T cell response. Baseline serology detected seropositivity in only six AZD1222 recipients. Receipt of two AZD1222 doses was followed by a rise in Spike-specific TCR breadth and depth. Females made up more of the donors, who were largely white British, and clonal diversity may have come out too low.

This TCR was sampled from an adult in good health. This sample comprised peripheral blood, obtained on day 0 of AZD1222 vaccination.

CDR3 DNA: TGTGCCAGCAGCTCAGATACGGGCTACACCTTC. Translated, it gives CASSSDTGYTF. The chain employs TRBV21-1 and TRBJ1-2; the table's TRBD1 call for D was not verified on the DNA. TRBV21-1 constitutes a pseudogene. This CDR3 contains 11 residues.